Given below is one T cell receptor (beta chain) in context. The data were obtained in a study of blood T cell repertoires in COVID-19. Measured with immunoSEQ multiplex PCR; TCRdb has only the in-frame clones, and not every one. The sample includes 400,000 or so clones, less than 95% of them seen just once. The CDR3 is 14 amino acids. The receptor's source is a man in his late teens or twenties who had recovered from COVID-19. Sequencing was done on a sample of PBMCs or T cells enriched from blood (not recorded which). The J gene is TRBJ1-1, the V gene TRBV21-1; TRBD1, the D gene given by the table, was not confirmed from the DNA. TRBV21-1 constitutes a pseudogene. CDR3 sequence (DNA): TGTGCCAGCACCCCCGACAGGGTTAGCACTGAAGCTTTCTTT. It codes for CASTPDRVSTEAFF.